Below are 32 T cell receptor beta chains sequenced from a single sample in a study of T cell responses to AZD1222 COVID-19 vaccine. Method: immunoSEQ multiplex PCR; TCRdb's copy keeps in-frame clones and lacks some. The sample shows 30,000 to 40,000 clones, approximately 78% of them seen only once. Sequencing was performed on peripheral blood, taken 28 days after the second AZD1222 dose. The receptors here all came from an adult who received the AZD1222 COVID-19 vaccine.

The chain joins TRBV7-6 to TRBJ2-2; D perhaps matches TRBD1 (6 bases). Per the germline V gene, CDR1 is SGHVS and CDR2 is FNYEAQ. The CDR3 has 15 residues. Trimming took 2 bases from V and 6 from J, leaving 13 bases between them. In DNA form, the CDR3 reads TGTGCCAGCAGCTTAACCGGGACACTGGCCGGGGAGCTGTTTTTT. Protein: CASSLTGTLAGELFF.

V gene TRBV5-1 combines with J gene TRBJ2-1, with D possibly TRBD2 on 6 matching bases. Trimming stripped 2 bases from V and 6 bases from J, with 9 bases between. Germline V lookup: CDR1 SGHRS, CDR2 YFSETQ. The CDR3 consists of 13 residues. The CDR3 DNA sequence: TGCGCCAGCAGCTTTGCGGGGCTCAATGAGCAGTTCTTC. This translates into CASSFAGLNEQFF.

The chain links TRBV7-6 to TRBJ1-1, with D uncertain. Germline CDR1 reads SGHVS; CDR2 reads FNYEAQ. The CDR3 length is 13 residues. With 5 bases removed from V and 0 bases from J, the gap between germline ends came to 7 bases. The CDR3: CASSADLNTEAFF. The CDR3 DNA reads TGTGCCAGCAGCGCGGACCTGAACACTGAAGCTTTCTTT.

This sequence joins TRBV29-1 and TRBJ1-1, with D maybe TRBD1 (6 bases). The length of the CDR3 is 14 residues. Per the germline V gene, CDR1 is SQVTM and CDR2 is ANQGSEA. V was shortened by 4 bases and J by 6 bases, with 18 bases between the two germline ends. CDR3 sequence (DNA): TGCAGCGTTGGATCACCGGGACAACGTGCTGAAGCTTTCTTT. Its translation is CSVGSPGQRAEAFF.

The chain couples TRBV20-1 to TRBJ2-7; D is perhaps TRBD1 (5 bases). Germline assignment: CDR1 DFQATT and CDR2 SNEGSKA (reference sequence). V lost 3 bases to trimming and J lost 4 bases, with 13 bases between them. The CDR3 is 13 residues long. The CDR3 here is CSASWPGKYEQYF. CDR3 coding DNA: TGCAGTGCTAGTTGGCCAGGGAAATACGAGCAGTACTTC.

This sequence joins TRBV19 and TRBJ1-2; 10 positions match TRBD1. V trimming: 0 bases; J trimming: 4 bases; junction bases outside the gene matches: 11. The CDR3 has 18 residues. Germline CDR1 is LNHDA and CDR2 is SQIVND (reference sequence). The CDR3 spells CASSIEGPRDRGSYGYTF. The CDR3 region has the DNA TGTGCCAGTAGTATAGAGGGTCCGCGGGACAGGGGATCCTATGGCTACACCTTC. The entire variable domain, with the rest obtained from reference TRBV19 and TRBJ1-2, is as follows: DGGITQSPKYLFRKEGQNVTLSCEQNLNHDAMYWYRQDPGQGLRLIYYSQIVNDFQKGDIAEGYSVSREKKESFPLTVTSAQKNPTAFYLCASSIEGPRDRGSYGYTFGSGTRLTVV.

This chain joins TRBV24-1 and TRBJ1-2, with no clear D. The V end was cut by 10 bases, the J end by 5 bases, with 19 bases between. Per germline, CDR1 KGHDR and CDR2 SFDVKD. The CDR3 totals 14 residues. DNA for the CDR3: TGTGCCACTAACGACGGGGAGCCTGGGTATGGCTACACCTTC. It is translated as CATNDGEPGYGYTF.

The genes are TRBV9 and TRBJ1-6; D not certain. This CDR3 is built from 14 residues. Trimming removed 4 bases at V and 7 bases at J, with 12 bases between. From germline, CDR1 is SGDLS and CDR2 YYNGEE. Here the CDR3 DNA reads TGTGCCAGCAGCCCAAGACAAGAAAATTCACCCCTCCACTTT. Its protein is CASSPRQENSPLHF. The full variable domain, in which reference TRBV9 and TRBJ1-6 provide the parts outside the CDR3, is DSGVTQTPKHLITATGQRVTLRCSPRSGDLSVYWYQQSLDQGLQFLIQYYNGEERAKGNILERFSAQQFPDLHSELNLSSLELGDSALYFCASSPRQENSPLHFGNGTRLTVT.

V and J are TRBV5-1 and TRBJ2-1; TRBD2 matches 8 bases. Unmatched junction bases numbered 6, after V lost 2 bases and J lost 8 bases. Per the germline V gene, CDR1 is SGHRS and CDR2 is YFSETQ. The CDR3 extends over 14 amino acids. The CDR3 loop reads CASSFSGTRYEQFF. In DNA, the CDR3 is TGCGCCAGCAGCTTCTCGGGGACTAGATATGAGCAGTTCTTC.

The rearrangement joins TRBV20-1 to TRBJ1-5, with unresolved D. The CDR3 extends over 13 amino acids. Per germline, CDR1 DFQATT and CDR2 SNEGSKA (reference sequence). V lost 3 bases to trimming and J lost 0 bases, with 6 bases between them. The CDR3 DNA follows: TGCAGTGCTAGTGAGTATAGCAATCAGCCCCAGCATTTT. It encodes CSASEYSNQPQHF.

V usage is TRBV5-4 and J usage is TRBJ1-2; D ambiguous. Germline CDR1 is SGHNT and CDR2 is YYREEE (reference sequence). The V gene lost 0 bases and the J gene lost 6 bases, with 9 bases spanning the gap. The CDR3 is 13 amino acids. In DNA form, the CDR3 reads TGTGCCAGCAGCTTGGCCATGGGAGATGGCTACACCTTC. Its protein is CASSLAMGDGYTF. The full variable domain, its missing parts supplied by reference TRBV5-4 and TRBJ1-2, is ETGVTQSPTHLIKTRGQQVTLRCSSQSGHNTVSWYQQALGQGPQFIFQYYREEENGRGNFPPRFSGLQFPNYSSELNVNALELDDSALYLCASSLAMGDGYTFGSGTRLTVV.

The chain links TRBV9 to TRBJ1-2, with 7 nucleotides matching TRBD1. The V and J ends lost 3 bases and 8 bases, in that order; junction bases with no gene match: 10. The CDR3 is 14 amino acids. Germline V gene lookup returns CDR1 SGDLS and CDR2 YYNGEE. The CDR3, as DNA: TGTGCCAGCAGCGCGGGACAGCCCGGGAAGGGCTACACCTTC. Protein product: CASSAGQPGKGYTF.

The V call is TRBV18, the J call TRBJ1-2, with D possibly being TRBD1 (5 bases). The CDR3 covers 14 residues. The germline gives CDR1 KGHSH, CDR2 LQKENI. The V end was cut by 3 bases, the J end by 2 bases, with 10 bases between. CDR3 loop: CASSPPRGNYGYTF. The CDR3 DNA reads as TGTGCCAGCTCACCCCCCCGGGGGAACTATGGCTACACCTTC.

The chain links TRBV29-1 to TRBJ2-7, with 9 nucleotides matching TRBD1. Germline CDR1 is SQVTM and CDR2 is ANQGSEA. This CDR3 region has 12 residues. The junction had 6 bases not matched to a gene; V was cut back by 7 bases and J by 5 bases. The CDR3, as DNA: TGCAGCGCCACATGGACAGGGGACGAGCAGTACTTC. Translating gives CSATWTGDEQYF.

The chain couples TRBV15 to TRBJ1-4; D is unresolved. Looked up from germline, CDR1 is LNHNV and CDR2 is YYDKDF (reference sequence). The CDR3 has 14 amino acids. V was clipped by 8 bases and J by 7 bases, with 17 bases between them. CDR3 in amino acids: CATSMGSMGEKLFF. CDR3 DNA: TGTGCCACCTCCATGGGGTCCATGGGTGAAAAACTGTTTTTT.

V and J are TRBV13 and TRBJ1-2; 7 bases fit TRBD1. The CDR3 runs 16 residues. Per germline, CDR1 PRHDT and CDR2 FYEKMQ (reference sequence). The junction had 9 bases not matched to a gene; V was cut back by 3 bases and J by 2 bases. DNA of the CDR3: TGTGCCAGCAGCTTTGCCCTACAGGGGATCAACTATGGCTACACCTTC. Encoded protein: CASSFALQGINYGYTF.

The genes are TRBV5-1 and TRBJ2-3, with TRBD1 matching 9 bases. The CDR3 extends over 15 amino acids. Trimming took 5 bases from V and 3 from J; bases not matched to a gene: 7. Germline values: CDR1 SGHRS, CDR2 YFSETQ. CDR3 DNA sequence: TGCGCCAGCAGTCCGACAGGGGGGGAGACAGATACGCAGTATTTT. This codes for CASSPTGGETDTQYF.

In its sample, this clone was seen a few times. The identical CDR3 is also encoded by other nucleotide sequences in the sample. The V and J genes are TRBV7-2 and TRBJ1-3, with 7 bases identical to TRBD1. The CDR3 is made up of 13 amino acids. Germline V gene sequence: CDR1 SGHTA, CDR2 FQGNSA. With 5 bases clipped from V and 4 bases from J, the junction kept 2 bases outside the gene matches. The CDR3 protein is CASSPGQGNTIYF. The DNA for the CDR3 is TGTGCCAGCAGCCCGGGACAGGGAAACACCATATATTTT.

The chain carries TRBV7-8 and TRBJ1-1, with D possibly matching TRBD1 (5 bases). Germline CDR1 is SGHVS and CDR2 is FQNEAQ. V dropped 5 bases and J dropped 0 bases, with 13 bases sitting between them. This CDR3 has 15 amino acids. CDR3 coding DNA: TGTGCCAGCAGCCGAGAATCAGGGCTGAACACTGAAGCTTTCTTT. Translated: CASSRESGLNTEAFF.

A single count supports this clone. The chain combines TRBV24-1 with TRBJ1-4; 8 positions match TRBD1. The CDR3 covers 14 residues. V lost 4 bases, J lost 8 bases, and 5 bases stayed unmatched. CDR1 and CDR2 from the germline V gene are KGHDR and SFDVKD. CDR3 sequence: CATSEGTGPEKLFF. DNA for the CDR3: TGTGCCACCAGTGAGGGGACAGGCCCCGAAAAACTGTTTTTT.

This chain connects TRBV4-2 to TRBJ1-1; D remains unclear. Trimming shortened V by 3 bases and J by 5 bases, and 16 bases separated the two germline ends. Germline V lookup: CDR1 LGHNA, CDR2 YNFKEQ. CDR3 size: 15 residues. CDR3 sequence reads: CASSQGLGRKTEAFF. CDR3 DNA sequence: TGTGCCAGCAGCCAGGGGTTGGGGAGGAAGACTGAAGCTTTCTTT.

J is TRBJ2-5 and V is TRBV6-5; TRBD2 might be the D (6 bases). This CDR3 comprises 14 residues. Germline V gives CDR1 MNHEY, CDR2 SVGAGI. V dropped 7 bases and J dropped 4 bases, with 16 bases sitting between them. CDR3 residues: CASTPGFGGETQYF. DNA of the CDR3: TGTGCCAGCACCCCGGGATTCGGGGGAGAGACCCAGTACTTC.

V gene TRBV15 combines with J gene TRBJ2-1; 7 bases agree with TRBD2. Per germline, CDR1 LNHNV and CDR2 YYDKDF (reference sequence). Trimming took 5 bases from V and 11 from J; bases not matched to a gene: 15. This CDR3 spans 15 amino acids. CDR3 region: CATSYPGGGRAQQFF. CDR3 nucleotides: TGTGCCACCAGCTACCCCGGCGGCGGGAGAGCTCAGCAGTTCTTC. Filled out from reference TRBV15 and TRBJ2-1, the complete variable domain reads DAMVIQNPRYQVTQFGKPVTLSCSQTLNHNVMYWYQQKSSQAPKLLFHYYDKDFNNEADTPDNFQSRRPNTSFCFLDIRSPGLGDTAMYLCATSYPGGGRAQQFFGPGTRLTVL.

This chain links TRBV6-1 with TRBJ2-1, with D perhaps TRBD2 (6 bases). The CDR3 length is 14 residues. The germline V gene encodes CDR1 MNHNS and CDR2 SASEGT. V shed 4 bases and J shed 14 bases, with 21 bases lying between them. This CDR3 is CASSGALALPLEFF. CDR3 nucleotide sequence: TGTGCCAGCAGTGGAGCACTAGCATTACCGTTAGAGTTCTTC.

V usage is TRBV2 and J usage is TRBJ2-3, with 12 bases identical to TRBD2. The CDR3 extends over 15 amino acids. Germline CDR1 and CDR2: SNHLY and FYNNEI. Trimming took 5 bases from V and 6 from J; bases not matched to a gene: 6. The CDR3 is CASSRLAGVRDTQYF. CDR3 coding DNA: TGTGCCAGCAGTCGACTAGCGGGAGTGAGGGATACGCAGTATTTT.

The CDR3 reads CASSPWEYQETQYF. CDR3 DNA: TGTGCCAGCAGCCCGTGGGAGTACCAAGAGACCCAGTACTTC. J is TRBJ2-5 and V is TRBV5-8, with D perhaps TRBD2 (5 bases). The CDR3 runs to 14 residues. Germline V lookup: CDR1 SGHTS, CDR2 YDEGEE. The V end was cut by 4 bases, the J end by 0 bases, with 10 bases between.

The rearrangement joins TRBV7-2 to TRBJ2-7, with 7 positions matching TRBD1. Germline lookup yields CDR1 SGHTA and CDR2 FQGNSA. Unmatched junction bases numbered 4, after V lost 5 bases and J lost 0 bases. The CDR3 runs to 14 residues. The CDR3 loop reads CASSRQGSSYEQYF. CDR3 nucleotide sequence: TGTGCCAGCAGCAGACAGGGCAGCTCCTACGAGCAGTACTTC.

The V gene is TRBV7-9, the J gene TRBJ1-3; unclear D gene. This CDR3 is built from 15 residues. The germline V gene has CDR1 SEHNR and CDR2 FQNEAQ (reference sequence). V was cut by 0 bases and J by 0 bases, with 6 bases left in between. CDR3 in amino acids: CASSLAGNSGNTIYF. The CDR3 bases are TGTGCCAGCAGCTTAGCGGGGAACTCTGGAAACACCATATATTTT.

This clone is classed as large. V gene TRBV11-2 combines with J gene TRBJ2-1; D is perhaps TRBD2 (6 bases). V lost 5 bases, J lost 5 bases, and 13 bases lay in between. Germline assignment: CDR1 SGHAT and CDR2 FQNNGV. This CDR3 comprises 14 residues. The CDR3, as DNA: TGTGCCAGCAGCATGGGACTTAGCCACAATGAGCAGTTCTTC. Translated: CASSMGLSHNEQFF.

This clone was seen only a few times. This chain uses TRBV19 with TRBJ1-1; D might be TRBD1 (6 bases). V was pared by 7 bases and J by 1 base, with 10 bases between. The CDR3 runs 13 residues. Germline loops: CDR1 LNHDA, CDR2 SQIVND (reference sequence). The CDR3, as DNA: TGTGCCAGTAAGAACAGGGCGAACACTGAAGCTTTCTTT. Its protein product is CASKNRANTEAFF.

The chain is built from TRBV2 and TRBJ1-1; possibly TRBD1 for D (5 bases). The CDR3 runs to 15 residues. V lost 7 bases and J 4 bases, leaving 19 bases between the germline ends. Looked up from germline, CDR1 is SNHLY and CDR2 is FYNNEI. The chain's CDR3 is CASTDRGAGGTEAFF. Written as DNA, the CDR3 is TGTGCCAGCACCGATCGCGGGGCCGGAGGCACTGAAGCTTTCTTT.

The CDR3: CASSLDSAGEQYF. CDR3 coding DNA: TGTGCCAGCAGCTTAGATTCGGCTGGCGAGCAGTACTTC. The chain is built from TRBV7-2 and TRBJ2-7; no definite D call. The germline V gene encodes CDR1 SGHTA and CDR2 FQGNSA. Trimming left V 1 base short and J 6 bases short, with 10 bases between. The CDR3 covers 13 residues.